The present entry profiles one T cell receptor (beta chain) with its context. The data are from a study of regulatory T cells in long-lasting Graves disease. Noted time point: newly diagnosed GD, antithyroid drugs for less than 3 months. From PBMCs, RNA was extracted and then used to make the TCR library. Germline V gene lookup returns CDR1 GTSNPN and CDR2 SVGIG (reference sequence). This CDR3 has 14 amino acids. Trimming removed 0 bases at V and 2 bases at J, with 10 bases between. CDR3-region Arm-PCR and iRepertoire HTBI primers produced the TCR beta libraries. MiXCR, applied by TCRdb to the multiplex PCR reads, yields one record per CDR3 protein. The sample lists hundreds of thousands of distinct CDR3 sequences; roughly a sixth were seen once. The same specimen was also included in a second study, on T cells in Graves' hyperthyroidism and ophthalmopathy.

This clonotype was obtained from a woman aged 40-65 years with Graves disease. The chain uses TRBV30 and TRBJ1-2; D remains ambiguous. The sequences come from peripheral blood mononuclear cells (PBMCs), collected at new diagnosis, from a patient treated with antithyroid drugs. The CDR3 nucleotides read TGTGCCTGGAGTGTATCCGGGCCGAACTATGGCTACACCTTC. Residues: CAWSVSGPNYGYTF.